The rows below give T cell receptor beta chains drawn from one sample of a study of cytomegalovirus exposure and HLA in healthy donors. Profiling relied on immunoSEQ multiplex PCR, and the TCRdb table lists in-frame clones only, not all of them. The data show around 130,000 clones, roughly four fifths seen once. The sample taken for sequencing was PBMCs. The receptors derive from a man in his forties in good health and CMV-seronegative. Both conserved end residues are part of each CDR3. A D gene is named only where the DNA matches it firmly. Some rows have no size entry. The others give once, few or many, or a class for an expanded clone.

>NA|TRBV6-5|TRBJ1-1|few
CASSDSMNTEAFF
TGTGCCAGCAGTGACAGCATGAACACTGAAGCTTTCTTT
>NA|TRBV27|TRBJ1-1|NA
CASHARDRDRPAFF
TGTGCCAGCCACGCCCGCGACAGAGACAGGCCGGCTTTCTTT
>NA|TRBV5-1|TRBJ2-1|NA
CASSLGGYEQFF
TGCGCCAGCAGCTTGGGCGGCTATGAGCAGTTCTTC
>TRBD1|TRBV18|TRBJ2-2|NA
CASSSLLLQGLGTGELFF
TGTGCCAGCTCCAGCCTCCTTTTACAGGGGCTGGGGACCGGGGAGCTGTTTTTT
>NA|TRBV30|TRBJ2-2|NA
CALRGGGTGELFF
TGTGCCCTACGGGGAGGGGGGACCGGGGAGCTGTTTTTT
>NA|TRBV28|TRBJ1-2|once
CASRTGSIYGYTF
TGTGCCAGCAGGACGGGATCCATCTATGGCTACACCTTC
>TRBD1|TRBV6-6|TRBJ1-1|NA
CASSTDRDTEAFF
TGTGCCAGCAGTACGGACAGGGACACTGAAGCTTTCTTT
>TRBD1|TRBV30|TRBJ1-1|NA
CAWRTGTGNTEAFF
TGTGCCTGGAGGACCGGGACAGGGAACACTGAAGCTTTCTTT
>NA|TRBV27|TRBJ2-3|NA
CASSREANTQYF
TGTGCCAGCAGTAGAGAAGCAAATACGCAGTATTTT
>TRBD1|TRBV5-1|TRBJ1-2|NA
CASSTGGFNYGYTF
TGCGCCAGCAGTACAGGGGGGTTTAACTATGGCTACACCTTC
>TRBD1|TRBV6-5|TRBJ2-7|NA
CASSYRDRLAIYEQYF
TGTGCCAGCAGTTACCGGGACAGGCTAGCGATTTACGAGCAGTACTTC
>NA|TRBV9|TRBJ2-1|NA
CASSVAGQRGYNEQFF
TGTGCCAGCAGCGTGGCAGGGCAGCGTGGTTACAATGAGCAGTTCTTC
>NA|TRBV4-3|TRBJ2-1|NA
CASSQGNRVGNEQFF
TGCGCCAGCAGCCAAGGAAACAGGGTGGGGAATGAGCAGTTCTTC
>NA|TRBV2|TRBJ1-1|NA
CASREQIEAFF
TGTGCCAGCAGAGAACAGATTGAAGCTTTCTTT
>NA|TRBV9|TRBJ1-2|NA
CASSVGGTLNYGYTF
TGTGCCAGCAGCGTAGGTGGGACTTTGAACTATGGCTACACCTTC
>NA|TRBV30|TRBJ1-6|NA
CAWSPGNSPLHF
TGTGCCTGGAGTCCCGGGAATTCACCCCTCCACTTT
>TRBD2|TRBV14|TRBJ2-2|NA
CASSPSGAGAGELFF
TGTGCCAGCAGCCCATCGGGCGCGGGGGCCGGGGAGCTGTTTTTT
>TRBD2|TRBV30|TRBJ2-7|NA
CAWSVLAGGPGEQYF
TGTGCCTGGAGTGTGCTAGCGGGAGGGCCTGGGGAGCAGTACTTC
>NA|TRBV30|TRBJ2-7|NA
CAWSVRRGEQYF
TGTGCCTGGAGTGTGCGTAGGGGCGAGCAGTACTTC
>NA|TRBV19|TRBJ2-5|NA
CASSIGRGETQYF
TGTGCCAGTAGTATCGGCAGGGGCGAGACCCAGTACTTC
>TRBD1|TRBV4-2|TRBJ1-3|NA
CASSQKMGGGQAGNTIYF
TGTGCCAGCAGCCAAAAGATGGGGGGTGGACAGGCTGGAAACACCATATATTTT
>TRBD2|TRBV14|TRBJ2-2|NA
CASSQAAGGAGELFF
TGTGCCAGCAGCCAAGCAGCGGGAGGGGCCGGGGAGCTGTTTTTT
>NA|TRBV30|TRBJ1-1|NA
CAWRAVISEAFF
TGTGCCTGGAGAGCGGTTATTAGTGAAGCTTTCTTT
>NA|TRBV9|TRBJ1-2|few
CASSATDSRYGYTF
TGTGCCAGCAGCGCCACCGACAGCCGCTATGGCTACACCTTC
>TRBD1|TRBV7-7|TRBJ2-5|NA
CASSLMGQAQETQYF
TGTGCTAGCAGCTTAATGGGACAGGCACAAGAGACCCAGTACTTC
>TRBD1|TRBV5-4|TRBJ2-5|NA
CASSFGQGLIQETQYF
TGTGCCAGCAGCTTCGGACAGGGGCTAATCCAAGAGACCCAGTACTTC
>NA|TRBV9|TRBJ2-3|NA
CASRAGDTQYF
TGTGCCAGCAGGGCAGGGGATACGCAGTATTTT
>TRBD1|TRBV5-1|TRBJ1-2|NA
CASTPDRSGYTF
TGCGCCAGCACCCCGGACAGGAGCGGCTACACCTTC
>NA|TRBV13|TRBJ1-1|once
CASSNAGSAGPKPYTEAFF
TGTGCCAGCAGCAATGCCGGGTCAGCCGGCCCGAAACCTTACACTGAAGCTTTCTTT
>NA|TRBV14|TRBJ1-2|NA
CASSQAGTMGYTF
TGTGCCAGCAGCCAAGCCGGGACAATGGGCTACACCTTC
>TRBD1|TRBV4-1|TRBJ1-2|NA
CASSLKFRDRVDF
TGCGCCAGCAGCCTGAAGTTTAGGGACAGGGTTGACTTC
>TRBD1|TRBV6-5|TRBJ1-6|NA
CASRRTGNSPLHF
TGTGCCAGCAGGAGGACAGGGAATTCACCCCTCCACTTT
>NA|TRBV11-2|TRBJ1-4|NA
CASSLELQGTEKLFF
TGTGCCAGCAGCTTGGAATTACAGGGCACTGAAAAACTGTTTTTT
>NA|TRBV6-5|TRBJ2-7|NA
CASSPIPDSNYEQYF
TGTGCCAGCAGCCCCATCCCGGACAGTAACTACGAGCAGTACTTC
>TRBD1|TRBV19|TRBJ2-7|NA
CASSPGQGHPYEQYF
TGTGCCAGTAGTCCAGGACAGGGTCATCCCTACGAGCAGTACTTC
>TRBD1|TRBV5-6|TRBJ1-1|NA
CASRTTGGAEAFF
TGTGCCAGCAGAACGACAGGGGGTGCTGAAGCTTTCTTT
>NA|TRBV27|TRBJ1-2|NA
CASSFTGNYGYTF
TGTGCCAGCAGTTTCACAGGGAACTATGGCTACACCTTC
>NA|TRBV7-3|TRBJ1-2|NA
CASSNPSDYGYTF
TGTGCCAGCAGCAACCCCTCGGACTATGGCTACACCTTC
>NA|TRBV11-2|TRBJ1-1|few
CASSSGAGGTEAFF
TGTGCCAGCAGCTCCGGCGCCGGGGGCACTGAAGCTTTCTTT
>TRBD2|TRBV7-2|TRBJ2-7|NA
CASSFLAGGTPYEQYF
TGTGCCAGCAGCTTCCTAGCGGGGGGGACCCCCTACGAGCAGTACTTC
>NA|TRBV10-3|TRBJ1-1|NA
CAISGSGTPTEAFF
TGTGCCATCAGTGGATCCGGGACACCCACTGAAGCTTTCTTT
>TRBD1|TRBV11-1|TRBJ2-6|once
CASSPRGSFGANGLTF
TGTGCCAGCAGCCCCAGGGGGTCCTTCGGGGCCAACGGCCTGACTTTC
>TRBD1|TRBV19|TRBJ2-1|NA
CASSIRSGTGGSNEQFF
TGTGCCAGTAGTATTCGGTCCGGGACAGGAGGAAGCAATGAGCAGTTCTTC
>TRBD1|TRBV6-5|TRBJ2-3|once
CASSYSTGPDTQYF
TGTGCCAGCAGTTACTCGACAGGGCCAGATACGCAGTATTTT
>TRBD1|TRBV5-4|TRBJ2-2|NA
CASTKGGTGGTTGELFF
TGTGCCAGCACAAAAGGCGGTACAGGGGGTACCACCGGGGAGCTGTTTTTT
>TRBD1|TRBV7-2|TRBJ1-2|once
CASSSPGRGHYGYTF
TGTGCCAGCAGCTCGCCCGGCAGGGGGCACTATGGCTACACCTTC
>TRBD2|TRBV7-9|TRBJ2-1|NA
CASSSGTSGRSENEQFF
TGTGCCAGCAGCTCAGGGACTAGCGGGAGAAGTGAGAATGAGCAGTTCTTC
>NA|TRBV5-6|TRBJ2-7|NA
CASSTGVREYEQYF
TGTGCCAGCAGCACGGGAGTCAGAGAATACGAGCAGTACTTC
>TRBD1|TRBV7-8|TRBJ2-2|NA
CASSPGTGSPGELFF
TGTGCCAGCAGCCCCGGGACAGGGTCTCCCGGGGAGCTGTTTTTT
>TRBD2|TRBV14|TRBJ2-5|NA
CASSHGWEGIYDGQYF
TGTGCCAGCAGCCACGGATGGGAGGGAATATACGACGGGCAGTACTTC
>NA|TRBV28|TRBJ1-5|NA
CASRESSVNQPQHF
TGTGCCAGCAGAGAAAGTAGCGTTAATCAGCCCCAGCATTTT
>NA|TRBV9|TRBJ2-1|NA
CASSVSWGVEQFF
TGTGCCAGCAGCGTCAGCTGGGGGGTTGAGCAGTTCTTC
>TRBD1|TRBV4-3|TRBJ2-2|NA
CASSQLGTGMTGELFF
TGCGCCAGCAGCCAGTTGGGGACAGGGATGACCGGGGAGCTGTTTTTT
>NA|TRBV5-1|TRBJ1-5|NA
CASSFAGRQPQHF
TGCGCCAGCAGTTTTGCTGGGAGGCAGCCCCAGCATTTT
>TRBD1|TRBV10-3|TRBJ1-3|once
CAISEQGAGNTIYF
TGTGCCATCAGCGAACAGGGGGCTGGAAACACCATATATTTT
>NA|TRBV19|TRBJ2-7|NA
CASSIEFGELTYEQYF
TGTGCCAGTAGTATAGAGTTCGGGGAACTAACCTACGAGCAGTACTTC
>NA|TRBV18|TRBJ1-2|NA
CASSPDRTYGYTF
TGTGCCAGCTCACCCGACAGGACCTATGGCTACACCTTC
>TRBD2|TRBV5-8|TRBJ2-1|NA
CASSWAPSGGAAALFF
TGTGCCAGCAGCTGGGCCCCCAGCGGGGGGGCCGCCGCACTGTTCTTC